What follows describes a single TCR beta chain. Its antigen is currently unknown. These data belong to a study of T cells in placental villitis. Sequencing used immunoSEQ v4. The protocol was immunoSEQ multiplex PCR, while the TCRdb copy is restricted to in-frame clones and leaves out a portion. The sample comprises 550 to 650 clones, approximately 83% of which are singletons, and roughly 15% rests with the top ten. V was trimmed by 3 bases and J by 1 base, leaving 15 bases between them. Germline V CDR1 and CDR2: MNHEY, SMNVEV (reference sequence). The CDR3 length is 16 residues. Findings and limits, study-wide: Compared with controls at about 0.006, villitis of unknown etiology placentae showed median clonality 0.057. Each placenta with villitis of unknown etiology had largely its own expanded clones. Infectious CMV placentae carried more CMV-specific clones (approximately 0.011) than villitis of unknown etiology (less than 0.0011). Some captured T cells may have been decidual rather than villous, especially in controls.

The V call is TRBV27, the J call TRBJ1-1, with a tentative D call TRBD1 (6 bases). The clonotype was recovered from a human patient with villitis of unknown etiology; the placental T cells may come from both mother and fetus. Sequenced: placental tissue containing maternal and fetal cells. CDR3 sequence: CASSFRGAARNTEAFF. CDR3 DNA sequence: TGTGCCAGCAGTTTCCGGGGGGCGGCGAGGAACACTGAAGCTTTCTTT.